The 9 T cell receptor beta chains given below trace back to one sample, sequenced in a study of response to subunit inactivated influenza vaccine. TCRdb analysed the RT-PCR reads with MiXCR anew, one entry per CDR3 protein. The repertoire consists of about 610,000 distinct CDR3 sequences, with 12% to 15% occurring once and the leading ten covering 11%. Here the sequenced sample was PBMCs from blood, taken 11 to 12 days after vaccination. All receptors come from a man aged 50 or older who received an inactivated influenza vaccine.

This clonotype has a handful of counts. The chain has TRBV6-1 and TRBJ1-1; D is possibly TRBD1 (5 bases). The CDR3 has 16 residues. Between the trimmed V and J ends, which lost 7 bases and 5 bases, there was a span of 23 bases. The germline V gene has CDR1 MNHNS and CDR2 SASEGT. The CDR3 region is CASTLFWTSGGTEAFF. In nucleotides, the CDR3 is TGTGCCAGCACCTTATTTTGGACATCGGGGGGGACTGAAGCTTTCTTT.

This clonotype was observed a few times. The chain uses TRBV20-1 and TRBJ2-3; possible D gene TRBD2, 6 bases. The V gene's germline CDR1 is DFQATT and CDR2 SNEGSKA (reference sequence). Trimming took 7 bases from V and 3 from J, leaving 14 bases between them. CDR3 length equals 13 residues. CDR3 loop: CSGGGTGTDTQYF. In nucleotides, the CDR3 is TGCAGTGGGGGCGGGACGGGAACAGATACGCAGTATTTT.

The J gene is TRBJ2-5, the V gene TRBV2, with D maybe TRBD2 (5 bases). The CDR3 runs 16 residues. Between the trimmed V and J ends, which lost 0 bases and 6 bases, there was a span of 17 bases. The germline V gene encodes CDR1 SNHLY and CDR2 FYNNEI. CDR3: CASSEAQVASSKTQYF. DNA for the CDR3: TGTGCCAGCAGTGAAGCTCAGGTGGCTAGCTCGAAGACCCAGTACTTC.

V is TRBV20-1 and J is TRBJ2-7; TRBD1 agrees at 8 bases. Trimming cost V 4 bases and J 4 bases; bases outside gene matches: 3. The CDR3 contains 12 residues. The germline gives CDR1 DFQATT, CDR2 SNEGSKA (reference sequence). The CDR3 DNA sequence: TGCAGTGCTACTCGGACAGGGTACGAGCAGTACTTC. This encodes CSATRTGYEQYF.

The CDR3, as DNA: TGCAGTGCTAGGGACGATATGAGGTACGAGCAGTACTTC. Its protein is CSARDDMRYEQYF. The chain joins TRBV20-1 to TRBJ2-7; no firm D call. Germline V gene sequence: CDR1 DFQATT, CDR2 SNEGSKA (reference sequence). The CDR3 is 13 amino acids. V was shortened by 3 bases and J by 4 bases, with 13 bases between the two germline ends.

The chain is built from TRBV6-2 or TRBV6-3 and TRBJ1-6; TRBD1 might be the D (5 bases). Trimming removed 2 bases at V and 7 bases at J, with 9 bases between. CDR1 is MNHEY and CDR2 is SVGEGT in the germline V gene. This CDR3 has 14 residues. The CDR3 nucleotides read TGTGCCAGCAGTTACAACAGGAGAAATTCACCCCTCCACTTT. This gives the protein CASSYNRRNSPLHF.

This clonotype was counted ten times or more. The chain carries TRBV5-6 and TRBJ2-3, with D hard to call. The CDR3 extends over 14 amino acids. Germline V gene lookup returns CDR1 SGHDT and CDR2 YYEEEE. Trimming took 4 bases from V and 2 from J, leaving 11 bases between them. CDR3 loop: CASSGVIPTDTQYF. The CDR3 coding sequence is TGTGCCAGCAGCGGGGTAATCCCCACAGATACGCAGTATTTT.

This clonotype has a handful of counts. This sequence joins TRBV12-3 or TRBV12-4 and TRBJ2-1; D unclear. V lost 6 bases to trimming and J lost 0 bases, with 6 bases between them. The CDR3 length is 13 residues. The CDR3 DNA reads TGTGCCAGCAGGGCCCTCTCCTACAATGAGCAGTTCTTC. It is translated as CASRALSYNEQFF.

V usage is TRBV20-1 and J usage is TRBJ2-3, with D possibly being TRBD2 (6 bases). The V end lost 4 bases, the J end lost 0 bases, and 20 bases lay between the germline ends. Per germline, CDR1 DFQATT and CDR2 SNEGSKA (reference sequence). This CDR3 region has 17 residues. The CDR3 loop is CSAIDRKAGGSTDTQYF. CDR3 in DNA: TGCAGTGCTATAGACCGAAAGGCCGGGGGAAGCACAGATACGCAGTATTTT.